Each of the 25 T cell receptor beta chains below was sequenced from the same sample in a study of neurological immune-mediated disorders (dated by TCRdb to the late 2010s). Library creation used 5' RACE. Sequencer: Illumina HiSeq 2500. The public sequencing data were trimmed at Q25 with fastp and processed into clonotypes with MiXCR by TCRdb, which kept only in-frame beta chains. Entries are consolidated by CDR3 protein sequence, retaining the most common genes and DNA. This sample lists more than 25,000 distinct CDR3 sequences; around 4% were detected once. Of the sample, 20% to 30% falls within the top ten clones. Sequenced sample: CD4+ T cells from blood. Receptors originate from a woman in her 40s in good health.

Judged by abundance, this clonotype is medium-sized. The CDR3 DNA reads as TGTGCCAGCAGGACCGGGACAGCCGGGTTCGGGTACGAGCAGTACTTC. Its translation is CASRTGTAGFGYEQYF. The chain is built from TRBV6-1 and TRBJ2-7; TRBD1 matches at 7 bases. Germline CDR1 and CDR2: MNHNS and SASEGT. The CDR3 runs 16 residues. Trimming took 6 bases from V and 4 from J; bases not matched to a gene: 15.

This clonotype has a count of ten or more. The rearrangement uses TRBV6-5 and TRBJ2-7; D uncertain. The CDR3 spans 14 residues. Per the germline V gene, CDR1 is MNHEY and CDR2 is SVGAGI. Trimming removed 6 bases at V and 1 base at J, with 13 bases between. The CDR3 DNA reads as TGTGCCAGCAGCCGGCCGGGTCGTTCCTACGAGCAGTACTTC. It specifies CASSRPGRSYEQYF.

This clonotype was recorded a few times. V and J are TRBV5-1 and TRBJ2-1; D possibly corresponds to TRBD2 (6 bases). This CDR3 is built from 15 residues. CDR1 is SGHRS, CDR2 YFSETQ, per germline. V was pared by 5 bases and J by 0 bases, with 12 bases between. DNA for the CDR3: TGCGCCAGCAGAACCGGGACTGTCTCCTACAATGAGCAGTTCTTC. Translation gives CASRTGTVSYNEQFF.

This clonotype rates as medium-sized. The chain links TRBV18 to TRBJ1-2; TRBD1 matches at 7 bases. The germline V gene encodes CDR1 KGHSH and CDR2 LQKENI. There are 13 residues in the CDR3. The J segment lost 4 bases and the V segment lost 6 bases, leaving 5 bases of the junction unmatched. As DNA, the CDR3 is TGTGCCAGCTCCGACCGGGACAGCTATGGCTACACCTTC. It yields the protein CASSDRDSYGYTF.

This clonotype was seen many times. The chain carries TRBV5-1 and TRBJ2-7; 7 positions agree with TRBD1. After removal of 5 bases from V and 8 bases from J, the junction contained 13 bases not matched to a gene. Looked up from germline, CDR1 is SGHRS and CDR2 is YFSETQ. The CDR3 totals 14 residues. CDR3 residues: CASRQGTGTAKQYF. The CDR3 nucleotides are TGCGCCAGCAGGCAAGGTACCGGGACAGCGAAGCAGTACTTC.

This clonotype has at least ten counts. The V call is TRBV28, the J call TRBJ1-5; 7 bases align to TRBD1. This CDR3 has 15 residues. CDR1 is MDHEN, CDR2 SYDVKM, per germline. Germline trimming cut 4 bases from V and 2 bases from J; bases unmatched to any gene: 5. The CDR3 is CASSSLGTGNQPQHF. Written as DNA, the CDR3 is TGTGCCAGCAGTTCCTTGGGGACAGGCAATCAGCCCCAGCATTTT.

Many counts were recorded for this clonotype. The gene calls are TRBV5-1 and TRBJ2-1; no definite D call. Trimming left V 4 bases short and J 12 bases short, with 11 bases between. CDR1 is SGHRS and CDR2 is YFSETQ in the germline V gene. CDR3 length: 11 amino acids. CDR3 loop: CASSQESSQFF. The CDR3 DNA reads as TGCGCCAGCAGCCAGGAAAGTTCGCAGTTCTTC.

This clonotype was seen repeatedly, ten times or more. The chain is built from TRBV7-9 and TRBJ2-3, with D possibly being TRBD2 (6 bases). The V end was cut by 3 bases, the J end by 3 bases, with 16 bases between. CDR1 is SEHNR, CDR2 FQNEAQ, per germline (reference sequence). The CDR3 consists of 16 residues. Here the CDR3 DNA reads TGTGCCAGCAGCTTGGGGGACTTTAGAGCAACAGATACGCAGTATTTT. Its translation is CASSLGDFRATDTQYF.

In its sample, this clonotype was seen many times. This chain uses TRBV20-1 with TRBJ2-1; 9 bases match TRBD2. The CDR3 has 13 amino acids. Losses at the gene ends were 8 bases for V and 5 bases for J; bases not matched to a gene: 7. CDR1 DFQATT and CDR2 SNEGSKA come from the germline V gene (reference sequence). CDR3 nucleotides: TGCAGTTCAACTAGCGGGCATAACAATGAGCAGTTCTTC. Its translation is CSSTSGHNNEQFF.

This clonotype has at least ten counts. The chain carries TRBV5-1 and TRBJ2-3; D uncertain. The CDR3 is 15 residues long. Germline CDR1 is SGHRS and CDR2 is YFSETQ. The V gene lost 0 bases and the J gene lost 4 bases, with 12 bases spanning the gap. The CDR3 DNA sequence: TGCGCCAGCAGCTTGGATTCCGGGCCCGCAGATACGCAGTATTTT. Amino acids: CASSLDSGPADTQYF. Complete variable domain (other parts from reference TRBV5-1 and TRBJ2-3): KAGVTQTPRYLIKTRGQQVTLSCSPISGHRSVSWYQQTPGQGLQFLFEYFSETQRNKGNFPGRFSGRQFSNSRSEMNVSTLELGDSALYLCASSLDSGPADTQYFGPGTRLTVL.

This clonotype was observed at least ten times. The chain uses TRBV6-1 and TRBJ2-3, with a tentative D call TRBD2 (5 bases). The CDR3 consists of 15 residues. V shed 5 bases and J shed 0 bases, with 12 bases lying between them. Germline CDR1 MNHNS, CDR2 SASEGT. The chain's CDR3 is CASSTRALSTDTQYF. CDR3 in DNA: TGTGCCAGCAGTACTAGGGCACTTAGCACAGATACGCAGTATTTT.

In this sample, this clonotype turned up many times. The genes are TRBV15 and TRBJ2-2, with 11 bases identical to TRBD2. Germline V gene sequence: CDR1 LNHNV, CDR2 YYDKDF (reference sequence). This CDR3 comprises 17 residues. Losses at the gene ends were 3 bases for V and 4 bases for J; bases not matched to a gene: 7. The CDR3 here is CATSSPRTSGPTGELFF. The CDR3 DNA follows: TGTGCCACCAGCAGCCCCCGGACTAGCGGGCCCACCGGGGAGCTGTTTTTT.

Ten or more counts support this clonotype. At one end the junction does not follow the germline gene, possibly because of a read error. The chain combines TRBV9 with TRBJ1-5, with D possibly being TRBD1 (5 bases). This CDR3 is 13 amino acids long. The germline gives CDR1 SGDLS, CDR2 YYNGEE. This CDR3 is CASSVGSGGPLNF. CDR3 sequence (DNA): TGTGCCAGCAGCGTCGGTAGCGGGGGACCCCTGAATTTT.

This clonotype was detected ten times or more. The chain carries TRBV5-1 and TRBJ2-5, with no clear D. There are 13 residues in the CDR3. V was pared by 3 bases and J by 0 bases, with 6 bases between. Germline V gives CDR1 SGHRS, CDR2 YFSETQ. The CDR3, as DNA: TGCGCCAGCAGCTACGGATACCAAGAGACCCAGTACTTC. It codes for CASSYGYQETQYF.

This clonotype was detected ten times or more. V is TRBV20-1 and J is TRBJ2-1, with D uncertain. The V end was cut by 3 bases, the J end by 4 bases, with 13 bases between. Germline assignment: CDR1 DFQATT and CDR2 SNEGSKA (reference sequence). The CDR3 has 14 amino acids. In DNA form, the CDR3 reads TGCAGTGCTAGGCGGTCCTTATCATACAATGAGCAGTTCTTC. Translating it yields CSARRSLSYNEQFF.

This clonotype was recorded many times. The rearrangement uses TRBV28 and TRBJ2-2; D unresolved. Germline assignment: CDR1 MDHEN and CDR2 SYDVKM. Trimming pared 11 bases from V and 0 bases from J, leaving 7 bases between. The CDR3 length is 12 residues. Here the CDR3 reads CAAGTNTGELFF. Written as DNA, the CDR3 is TGTGCCGCCGGAACGAACACCGGGGAGCTGTTTTTT.

The sample holds many counts of this clonotype. This chain joins TRBV6-5 and TRBJ2-3; possible D gene TRBD2, 6 bases. The germline CDR1 and CDR2 sequences are MNHEY and SVGAGI. The V end was cut by 0 bases, the J end by 4 bases, with 20 bases between. The CDR3 runs 18 residues. CDR3 nucleotides: TGTGCCAGCAGTTACTCGGGGCCGGTGGGAGGAGGGGCAGATACGCAGTATTTT. Translated, it gives CASSYSGPVGGGADTQYF.

This clonotype was seen many times. This rearrangement joins TRBV3-1 to TRBJ1-6; D is possibly TRBD1 (6 bases). The CDR3 contains 17 residues. Germline lookup yields CDR1 LGHDT and CDR2 YNNKEL (reference sequence). V lost 2 bases to trimming and J lost 9 bases, with 20 bases between them. The CDR3 nucleotides read TGTGCCAGCAGCCAACCCGCCACAGGGTCGGGGGGTTCACCCCTCCACTTT. This gives the protein CASSQPATGSGGSPLHF.

In its sample, this clonotype was seen many times. CDR3 nucleotide sequence: TGCAGTGCTCCTAAACCGGGACTTTCACAAGAGACCCAGTACTTC. This encodes CSAPKPGLSQETQYF. J is TRBJ2-5 and V is TRBV20-1; tentatively, D is TRBD2 (6 bases). CDR1 and CDR2 from the germline V gene are DFQATT and SNEGSKA (reference sequence). This CDR3 spans 15 amino acids. Trimming left V 5 bases short and J 2 bases short, with 18 bases between.

This clonotype has ten or more counts. The rearrangement joins TRBV5-1 to TRBJ2-7; perhaps TRBD2 as D (5 bases). Germline V gives CDR1 SGHRS, CDR2 YFSETQ. Trimming stripped 7 bases from V and 6 bases from J, with 17 bases between. CDR3 size: 13 residues. CDR3: CASAFTEGVEQYF. CDR3 nucleotides: TGCGCCAGCGCCTTCACCGAGGGTGTCGAGCAGTACTTC.

This clonotype was detected many times. This chain joins TRBV24-1 and TRBJ2-7; TRBD1 matches 9 bases. The CDR3 covers 14 residues. CDR1 KGHDR and CDR2 SFDVKD come from the germline V gene. The ends lost 9 bases at V and 3 bases at J; junction bases unmatched: 8. The CDR3 protein is CATEHPGQGYEQYF. CDR3 sequence (DNA): TGTGCCACCGAACATCCGGGACAGGGCTACGAGCAGTACTTC.

In this sample, this clonotype turned up many times. This chain links TRBV24-1 with TRBJ2-1; the D is unclear. Trimming removed 9 bases at V and 4 bases at J, with 18 bases between. The germline V gene has CDR1 KGHDR and CDR2 SFDVKD. The CDR3 extends over 15 amino acids. This CDR3 is CATGQLLGGYNEQFF. The CDR3 DNA reads as TGTGCCACCGGGCAGCTATTGGGCGGATACAATGAGCAGTTCTTC.

In this sample, this clonotype turned up many times. The chain links TRBV2 to TRBJ1-2; weak D call: TRBD1 (5 bases). Germline CDR1 is SNHLY and CDR2 is FYNNEI. The V end was cut by 2 bases, the J end by 4 bases, with 8 bases between. This CDR3 is built from 13 residues. CDR3 residues: CASSESGIYGYTF. The CDR3 nucleotides read TGTGCCAGCAGTGAATCAGGGATCTATGGCTACACCTTC.

This clonotype was found many times. The rearrangement uses TRBV11-2 and TRBJ2-1, with unresolved D. The V and J ends lost 2 bases and 10 bases respectively, with 12 bases between them. The CDR3 totals 13 residues. CDR1 SGHAT and CDR2 FQNNGV come from the germline V gene. CDR3 coding DNA: TGTGCCAGCAGCTTAAACTACGCAATCGAGCAGTTCTTC. This gives the protein CASSLNYAIEQFF.

This clonotype has a count of ten or more. The chain uses TRBV4-1 and TRBJ1-1, with D unresolved. CDR3 size: 15 residues. V was trimmed by 1 base and J by 1 base, leaving 10 bases between them. Germline values: CDR1 MGHRA, CDR2 YSYEKL. Written as DNA, the CDR3 is TGCGCCAGCAGCCAAGGAAAGGCGGGGAACACTGAAGCTTTCTTT. This gives the protein CASSQGKAGNTEAFF.